The next 26 T cell receptor beta chains were all read from a single sample in a study of identical twins. TCRdb called the 5' RACE reads again in MiXCR, with one record for every CDR3 protein. The sample gives 600,000 to 700,000 distinct CDR3 sequences, roughly 20% of which show up once; about 4.3% is in the top ten. This sample was also put to use in a study of T cells expressing NK-cell markers.

The sample taken for sequencing was PBMCs. These receptors were taken from a woman aged 18-35 years in good health.

The rearrangement joins TRBV9 to TRBJ2-7; 7 bases agree with TRBD1. This CDR3 region has 14 residues. V was pared by 4 bases and J by 2 bases, with 6 bases of the junction left unmatched. CDR1 and CDR2 (germline): SGDLS, YYNGEE. CDR3 sequence reads: CASSPSGQPYEQYF. The CDR3, as DNA: TGTGCCAGCAGCCCCTCGGGACAGCCCTACGAGCAGTACTTC.

This clonotype was observed a handful of times. The chain is built from TRBV5-6 and TRBJ2-2; 7 bases match TRBD2. This CDR3 contains 15 residues. The V and J ends lost 2 bases and 7 bases, in that order; junction bases with no gene match: 8. Germline V gene sequence: CDR1 SGHDT, CDR2 YYEEEE. The CDR3 DNA is TGTGCCAGCAGCTTTGGACTAGTCGAGGTCGGGGAGCTGTTTTTT. Residues: CASSFGLVEVGELFF.

In this sample, this clonotype turned up a few times. This chain uses TRBV5-1 with TRBJ2-1; 9 bases align to TRBD2. Germline CDR1 is SGHRS and CDR2 is YFSETQ. The CDR3 totals 16 residues. V shed 4 bases and J 5 bases; nucleotides not matched to a gene: 10. CDR3 nucleotide sequence: TGCGCCAGCAGCGGGCTCGAAAGCGGGGGGCACAATGAGCAGTTCTTC. Residues: CASSGLESGGHNEQFF.

This clonotype was picked up a small number of times. This rearrangement joins TRBV7-3 to TRBJ2-3, with unresolved D. The germline V gene encodes CDR1 SGHTA and CDR2 FQGTGA. The CDR3 covers 13 residues. Between the trimmed V and J ends, which lost 2 bases and 5 bases, there was a span of 8 bases. The CDR3 region has the DNA TGTGCCAGCAGCTTATATCCAGGAGATACGCAGTATTTT. Translating gives CASSLYPGDTQYF.

Of note for this clonotype: One end of the junction does not line up with germline, which may come from a read error. This CDR3 is CAVRGSYGDYEQYF. CDR3 DNA sequence: TGTGCCGTCAGAGGGTCTTACGGGGACTACGAGCAGTACTTC. This chain uses TRBV10-3 with TRBJ2-7; D possibly corresponds to TRBD2 (5 bases). This CDR3 is built from 14 residues. From germline, CDR1 is ENHRY and CDR2 SYGVKD.

This clonotype was observed at least ten times. The chain recombines TRBV29-1 with TRBJ2-3; no reliable D call. V dropped 2 bases and J dropped 0 bases, with 12 bases sitting between them. The length of the CDR3 is 15 residues. Germline V lookup: CDR1 SQVTM, CDR2 ANQGSEA. The CDR3 sequence: CSVERLRVSTDTQYF. Here the CDR3 DNA reads TGCAGCGTTGAAAGGCTTCGGGTTAGCACAGATACGCAGTATTTT.

This clonotype was seen a few times. The chain employs TRBV27 and TRBJ1-1; 9 positions agree with TRBD1. J gave up 2 bases and V 5 bases, and 6 bases lay outside the gene matches. The germline V gene encodes CDR1 MNHEY and CDR2 SMNVEV (reference sequence). This CDR3 contains 15 residues. CDR3 nucleotide sequence: TGTGCCAGCAGTGTACCGGGACAGGGCAACACTGAAGCTTTCTTT. Amino acid sequence: CASSVPGQGNTEAFF.

This chain uses TRBV12-3 or TRBV12-4 with TRBJ2-7, with 10 bases that match TRBD2. The CDR3 covers 13 residues. Trimming removed 9 bases from V and 7 bases from J; junction bases left unmatched: 9. In nucleotides, the CDR3 is TGTGCCAGTGGGTTACTAGCGGGATGGGAGCAGTACTTC. It is translated as CASGLLAGWEQYF.

The table lists this clonotype with a few counts. In DNA form, the CDR3 reads TGCAGTGCTAGAGATCTAGGGGGCTCTAATGAAAAACTGTTTTTT. Amino acid sequence: CSARDLGGSNEKLFF. The chain couples TRBV20-1 to TRBJ1-4; TRBD1 agrees at 7 bases. Germline assignment: CDR1 DFQATT and CDR2 SNEGSKA (reference sequence). The V segment lost 0 bases and the J segment 3 bases; nucleotides outside the gene matches: 4. The CDR3 covers 15 residues.

This clonotype was recorded a few times. This chain connects TRBV12-3 or TRBV12-4 to TRBJ2-3; 9 bases map to TRBD2. This CDR3 has 15 residues. V was pared by 6 bases and J by 5 bases, with 9 bases of the junction left unmatched. The CDR3 DNA reads TGTGCCAGCAGGAAGACTAGCGGAGGGTTAGATACGCAGTATTTT. Protein sequence: CASRKTSGGLDTQYF.

The chain is built from TRBV5-1 and TRBJ2-1; 7 bases fit TRBD1. The CDR3 consists of 16 residues. Germline values: CDR1 SGHRS, CDR2 YFSETQ. V gave up 0 bases and J gave up 7 bases; unmatched junction bases: 10. This CDR3 is CASSLAGQGVPNEQFF. The CDR3 DNA follows: TGCGCCAGCAGCTTGGCGGGGCAGGGGGTCCCGAATGAGCAGTTCTTC.

Written as DNA, the CDR3 is TGCGCCAGCAGCTTGTTTTCACAGGAAGCTTTCGGTGGCTACACCTTC. It is translated as CASSLFSQEAFGGYTF. The chain employs TRBV5-1 and TRBJ1-2; D perhaps matches TRBD1 (5 bases). V lost 1 base and J lost 7, with 20 bases in between. CDR3 length: 16 residues. Germline lookup yields CDR1 SGHRS and CDR2 YFSETQ.

There are a few counts of this clonotype. This rearrangement joins TRBV27 to TRBJ1-2; D call uncertain. The CDR3 consists of 14 residues. V was trimmed by 6 bases and J by 3 bases, leaving 14 bases between them. CDR1 is MNHEY and CDR2 is SMNVEV in the germline V gene (reference sequence). CDR3 coding DNA: TGTGCCAGCAGCCCTCAGAGACCCTACTATGGCTACACCTTC. The encoded protein is CASSPQRPYYGYTF.

This clonotype has at least ten counts. This chain links TRBV12-3 or TRBV12-4 with TRBJ1-2; D call uncertain. V lost 3 bases and J 4 bases, leaving 6 bases between the germline ends. This CDR3 has 12 residues. CDR3 DNA: TGTGCCAGCAGTTTTGTGGGCTATGGCTACACCTTC. Translated: CASSFVGYGYTF.

This clonotype was observed a handful of times. The chain couples TRBV5-1 to TRBJ2-5; 11 bases agree with TRBD2. The CDR3 has 16 amino acids. The V gene's germline CDR1 is SGHRS and CDR2 YFSETQ. V shed 4 bases, J shed 4 bases, and the junction held 9 bases outside the gene matches. This chain's CDR3 is CASSGGTSGGGETQYF. The CDR3 coding sequence is TGCGCCAGCAGCGGCGGGACTAGCGGAGGGGGAGAGACCCAGTACTTC.

CDR3 region: CASSFRLAYEQYF. The CDR3, as DNA: TGTGCCAGCAGTTTCAGACTAGCCTACGAGCAGTACTTC. The chain is built from TRBV12-3 or TRBV12-4 and TRBJ2-7, with D perhaps matching TRBD2 (6 bases). The V and J ends lost 3 bases and 2 bases respectively, with 8 bases between them. The CDR3 extends over 13 amino acids.

This clonotype has a count of ten or more. This chain links TRBV10-3 with TRBJ2-1; D is undetermined. Trimming took 0 bases from V and 8 from J, leaving 8 bases between them. This CDR3 region has 13 residues. Germline V gene lookup returns CDR1 ENHRY and CDR2 SYGVKD. CDR3 loop: CAISESGSHEQFF. In nucleotides, the CDR3 is TGTGCCATCAGTGAGTCGGGTTCCCATGAGCAGTTCTTC.

The chain carries TRBV6-2 or TRBV6-3 and TRBJ2-7; weak D call: TRBD1 (6 bases). Germline CDR1 and CDR2: MNHEY and SVGEGT. Trimming pared 6 bases from V and 3 bases from J, leaving 12 bases between. This CDR3 spans 13 amino acids. CDR3 in amino acids: CASSRTADYEQYF. In DNA, the CDR3 is TGTGCCAGCAGCCGGACAGCTGACTACGAGCAGTACTTC.

The CDR3 bases are TGTGCCAGCAGTGACCGGGACTCAAACAATGAGCAGTTCTTC. Encoded protein: CASSDRDSNNEQFF. This chain links TRBV12-3 or TRBV12-4 with TRBJ2-1, with D perhaps matching TRBD2 (6 bases). This CDR3 is 14 amino acids long. V was pared by 5 bases and J by 5 bases, with 13 bases between.

This clonotype was observed many times. The chain uses TRBV28 and TRBJ2-6; D may be TRBD2 (5 bases). Trimming took off 11 bases at V and 3 bases at J, with 17 bases between the two ends. Germline V gives CDR1 MDHEN, CDR2 SYDVKM. This CDR3 comprises 15 residues. Here the CDR3 DNA reads TGTGCCGGGAGCGGTTCTCTTGGTGGGGCCAACGTCCTGACTTTC. Translating it yields CAGSGSLGGANVLTF.

The chain recombines TRBV5-4 with TRBJ1-2; TRBD1 is a possible D gene (5 bases). The CDR3 extends over 15 amino acids. Germline V CDR1 and CDR2: SGHNT, YYREEE (reference sequence). V lost 4 bases and J 0 bases, leaving 13 bases between the germline ends. This CDR3 is CASSLPTETNYGYTF. The CDR3 bases are TGTGCCAGCAGCCTCCCGACAGAAACTAACTATGGCTACACCTTC.

The CDR3 nucleotides read TGCAGTGCGAGGTCAAGGACAGATACGCAGTATTTT. This codes for CSARSRTDTQYF. The V and J genes are TRBV20-1 and TRBJ2-3; D gene uncertain. The CDR3 has 12 amino acids. Germline CDR1 DFQATT, CDR2 SNEGSKA (reference sequence). The V end lost 6 bases, the J end lost 3 bases, and 10 bases lay between the germline ends.

The V gene is TRBV7-2, the J gene TRBJ2-3, with D possibly being TRBD2 (6 bases). Trimming stripped 5 bases from V and 5 bases from J, with 20 bases between. Germline V gene data show CDR1 as SGHTA and CDR2 as FQGNSA. The CDR3 has 16 amino acids. The CDR3 nucleotides read TGTGCCAGCAGCCCCCGTAGGGGCGGGACCGGAGATACGCAGTATTTT. Translated: CASSPRRGGTGDTQYF. The variable domain in full, completed from reference TRBV7-2 and TRBJ2-3, reads GAGVSQSPSNKVTEKGKDVELRCDPISGHTALYWYRQSLGQGLEFLIYFQGNSAPDKSGLPSDRFSAERTGGSVSTLTIQRTQQEDSAVYLCASSPRRGGTGDTQYFGPGTRLTVL.

V usage is TRBV9 and J usage is TRBJ2-4; tentative D call: TRBD2 (6 bases). CDR3 length equals 15 residues. The V and J ends lost 4 bases and 6 bases respectively, with 17 bases between them. Germline V gene lookup returns CDR1 SGDLS and CDR2 YYNGEE. In nucleotides, the CDR3 is TGTGCCAGCAGCCCTTCCGGAGGGTTAGGAAACATTCAGTACTTC. Translated, it gives CASSPSGGLGNIQYF.

This clonotype appeared a single time. The rearrangement links TRBV7-9 to TRBJ2-1; D perhaps matches TRBD1 (6 bases). CDR3 size: 16 residues. The germline CDR1 and CDR2 sequences are SEHNR and FQNEAQ (reference sequence). V was clipped by 5 bases and J by 0 bases, with 14 bases between them. CDR3 nucleotide sequence: TGTGCCAGCAGCCCATCAGGGGCCAGCTCCTACAATGAGCAGTTCTTC. Its protein product is CASSPSGASSYNEQFF.

The chain has TRBV6-2 or TRBV6-3 and TRBJ2-3; D ambiguous. This CDR3 spans 13 amino acids. Trimming shortened V by 10 bases and J by 6 bases, and 17 bases separated the two germline ends. Per the germline V gene, CDR1 is MNHEY and CDR2 is SVGEGT. CDR3 in amino acids: CATYARNSDTQYF. CDR3 DNA: TGTGCCACCTATGCAAGAAATAGTGATACGCAGTATTTT.